This TCR beta chain was recovered during a study of T cell responses to AZD1222 COVID-19 vaccine. Germline CDR1 and CDR2: SEHNR and FQNEAQ (reference sequence). The CDR3 is 13 residues long. V was pared by 4 bases and J by 4 bases, with 10 bases between. Data came from immunoSEQ multiplex PCR; TCRdb stores just in-frame clones and leaves some out. Counted here are more than 95,000 clones, about 90% occurring once; the ten biggest clones make up about 5%. The material was peripheral blood, obtained on day 0 of AZD1222 vaccination. The chain has TRBV7-9 and TRBJ1-1, with D unclear. This clonotype was sampled from an adult in good health. The CDR3 nucleotides read TGTGCCAGCAGCTCCGTTGTGGGCACTGAAGCTTTCTTT. This encodes CASSSVVGTEAFF.